The 29 T cell receptor beta chains below all came from one sample that was sequenced in a study of T-cell reconstitution after alpha-beta-depleted transplantation in children. Preparing the TCRbeta library involved the use of unique molecular identifiers. TCRdb processed the PCR reads anew with MiXCR; each CDR3 protein has one entry. The repertoire holds roughly 120,000 distinct CDR3 sequences, roughly 23% seen once, with roughly 10% in the top ten. The source was PBMCs, mostly from graft donor cells, collected 180 days after TCRalphabeta/CD19-depleted stem cell transplant. These receptors were obtained from a male patient between 2 and 10 years old who had a stem cell transplant for chronic granulomatous disease, so the T cells may come from the graft donor.

This clonotype was counted at least ten times. The chain is built from TRBV3-1 and TRBJ2-1; D unclear. Germline CDR1 reads LGHDT; CDR2 reads YNNKEL (reference sequence). The V and J ends lost 1 base and 10 bases respectively, with 8 bases between them. The CDR3 has 12 residues. Here the CDR3 DNA reads TGTGCCAGCAGCCAAGTGGGGTACGAGCAGTTCTTC. Protein: CASSQVGYEQFF.

This clonotype occurred many times. V usage is TRBV20-1 and J usage is TRBJ2-3; perhaps TRBD2 as D (5 bases). The ends were cut back, 1 base at V and 6 bases at J, with 17 bases in the middle. The CDR3 covers 15 residues. Germline V gene sequence: CDR1 DFQATT, CDR2 SNEGSKA (reference sequence). The CDR3 sequence: CSARVGNSVQDTQYF. The CDR3, as DNA: TGCAGTGCTAGAGTGGGGAATAGCGTACAGGATACGCAGTATTTT.

The chain links TRBV28 to TRBJ2-6; D is possibly TRBD1 (5 bases). Trimming removed 6 bases at V and 0 bases at J, with 12 bases between. This CDR3 is built from 16 residues. Germline values: CDR1 MDHEN, CDR2 SYDVKM. For the CDR3, the DNA is TGTGCCAGCAGAACGAGGACACTCTCTGGGGCCAACGTCCTGACTTTC. As protein: CASRTRTLSGANVLTF.

This clonotype was seen ten or more times. In DNA form, the CDR3 reads TGCGCCAGCAGCACCCTTTTGGCGGACAGGCCAAACACCGGGGAGCTGTTTTTT. Protein: CASSTLLADRPNTGELFF. The rearrangement joins TRBV5-1 to TRBJ2-2; 7 bases are a match to TRBD1. CDR1 and CDR2 (germline): SGHRS, YFSETQ. There are 18 residues in the CDR3. V was pared by 4 bases and J by 2 bases, with 14 bases of the junction left unmatched.

This chain links TRBV2 with TRBJ2-1; TRBD1 aligns across 9 bases. The germline gives CDR1 SNHLY, CDR2 FYNNEI. The V gene end was trimmed by 6 bases and the J gene end by 4 bases; junction bases not matched to a gene: 7. This CDR3 comprises 15 residues. The CDR3 is CASRDRTGVYNEQFF. The CDR3 nucleotides are TGTGCCAGCAGGGACCGGACAGGGGTTTACAATGAGCAGTTCTTC.

The V gene is TRBV5-1, the J gene TRBJ2-7, with 11 bases matching TRBD2. The CDR3 runs 16 residues. With 1 base clipped from V and 4 bases from J, the junction kept 7 bases outside the gene matches. Germline CDR1 and CDR2: SGHRS and YFSETQ. CDR3 region: CASSLSKTSGRYEQYF. The CDR3 nucleotides read TGCGCCAGCAGCTTGAGCAAAACTAGCGGGAGATACGAGCAGTACTTC.

The V and J genes are TRBV5-1 and TRBJ1-1, with unresolved D. Trimming removed 3 bases from V and 0 bases from J, with 12 bases in between. Germline lookup yields CDR1 SGHRS and CDR2 YFSETQ. The CDR3 extends over 15 amino acids. The CDR3 spells CASSSSGSLNTEAFF. In DNA, the CDR3 is TGCGCCAGCAGCTCTTCGGGCAGCTTGAACACTGAAGCTTTCTTT.

Many counts were recorded for this clonotype. This sequence joins TRBV12-3 or TRBV12-4 and TRBJ1-3; D uncertain. The CDR3 is 15 residues long. The germline V and J ends were trimmed by 8 bases and 0 bases, with 14 bases remaining between them. The CDR3 loop reads CASDSIRDSGNTIYF. CDR3 DNA: TGTGCCAGCGATTCCATCCGTGACTCTGGAAACACCATATATTTT.

There are a few counts of this clonotype. The chain uses TRBV29-1 and TRBJ1-1; D ambiguous. V lost 3 bases and J lost 0, with 11 bases in between. This CDR3 is built from 14 residues. Germline V gene data show CDR1 as SQVTM and CDR2 as ANQGSEA. The CDR3 here is CSVDSTGMNTEAFF. Here the CDR3 DNA reads TGCAGCGTTGACTCGACCGGAATGAACACTGAAGCTTTCTTT.

This clonotype has a count of ten or more. The J gene is TRBJ2-5, the V gene TRBV28, with 9 bases matching TRBD2. CDR3 size: 15 residues. With V trimmed by 8 bases and J by 2 bases, 9 bases remained unmatched. Looked up from germline, CDR1 is MDHEN and CDR2 is SYDVKM. In DNA, the CDR3 is TGTGCCAGCCTCAGACTAGCGGTAGAACAAGAGACCCAGTACTTC. It translates to CASLRLAVEQETQYF.

The chain joins TRBV5-1 to TRBJ2-1; D might be TRBD1 or TRBD2, each matching 5 bases. The CDR3 spans 16 residues. Germline V CDR1 and CDR2: SGHRS, YFSETQ. With 4 bases removed from V and 6 bases from J, the gap between germline ends came to 20 bases. CDR3 residues: CASSLGTSLRGNEQFF. For the CDR3, the DNA is TGCGCCAGCAGCCTAGGGACCTCCCTTCGAGGCAATGAGCAGTTCTTC. Complete variable domain (other parts from reference TRBV5-1 and TRBJ2-1): KAGVTQTPRYLIKTRGQQVTLSCSPISGHRSVSWYQQTPGQGLQFLFEYFSETQRNKGNFPGRFSGRQFSNSRSEMNVSTLELGDSALYLCASSLGTSLRGNEQFFGPGTRLTVL.

This clonotype was detected ten times or more. The chain couples TRBV10-3 to TRBJ1-2; 8 bases map to TRBD1. This CDR3 has 15 residues. Germline V gives CDR1 ENHRY, CDR2 SYGVKD. With 6 bases clipped from V and 5 bases from J, the junction kept 11 bases outside the gene matches. The CDR3 bases are TGTGCCATCAGCGACGCAGGGGGCGCAACTTATGGCTACACCTTC. Encoded protein: CAISDAGGATYGYTF.

The CDR3 loop is CASSAYEKGQFF. The CDR3 DNA follows: TGTGCCAGCAGCGCGTATGAAAAGGGGCAGTTCTTC. V and J are TRBV5-4 and TRBJ2-1, with no clear D. V was pared by 4 bases and J by 12 bases, with 14 bases between. The CDR3 has 12 amino acids. From germline, CDR1 is SGHNT and CDR2 YYREEE (reference sequence).

The chain is built from TRBV5-1 and TRBJ2-7; D possibly corresponds to TRBD2 (7 bases). CDR3 length: 11 amino acids. The germline V gene has CDR1 SGHRS and CDR2 YFSETQ. Trimming shortened V by 6 bases and J by 6 bases, and 10 bases separated the two germline ends. This CDR3 is CASIGGGEQYF. CDR3 DNA: TGCGCCAGCATAGGGGGGGGCGAGCAGTACTTC.

The chain carries TRBV4-2 and TRBJ1-3, with D tentatively TRBD1 (5 bases). This CDR3 region has 15 residues. Trimming removed 0 bases at V and 2 bases at J, with 8 bases between. Germline CDR1 and CDR2: LGHNA and YNFKEQ. The CDR3 DNA sequence: TGTGCCAGCAGCCAAGATCAGGGCACTGGAAACACCATATATTTT. Translated: CASSQDQGTGNTIYF.

The chain recombines TRBV5-5 with TRBJ1-5; D not resolved. This CDR3 region has 12 residues. Trimming took 0 bases from V and 7 from J, leaving 5 bases between them. Germline V gene data show CDR1 as SGHKS and CDR2 as YYEKEE (reference sequence). CDR3 sequence: CASSLGIQPQHF. DNA of the CDR3: TGTGCCAGCAGCTTGGGGATCCAGCCCCAGCATTTT.

This clonotype was counted a few times. J is TRBJ1-5 and V is TRBV20-1; D unclear. Looked up from germline, CDR1 is DFQATT and CDR2 is SNEGSKA (reference sequence). The length of the CDR3 is 15 residues. Trimming pared 6 bases from V and 3 bases from J, leaving 18 bases between. CDR3 loop: CSARANSWDNQPQHF. CDR3 sequence (DNA): TGCAGTGCCCGGGCCAACTCTTGGGACAATCAGCCCCAGCATTTT.

V is TRBV29-1 and J is TRBJ1-1; 8 bases are a match to TRBD1. Trimming removed 1 base from V and 3 bases from J; junction bases left unmatched: 13. Germline CDR1 is SQVTM and CDR2 is ANQGSEA. The CDR3 consists of 17 residues. The CDR3 sequence is CSVEGGRGLRRDTEAFF. In DNA, the CDR3 is TGCAGCGTTGAAGGGGGCAGGGGGCTTCGGCGAGACACTGAAGCTTTCTTT.

This clonotype was observed at least ten times. V gene TRBV20-1 combines with J gene TRBJ2-6; D is possibly TRBD2 (6 bases). The CDR3 extends over 15 amino acids. Germline loops: CDR1 DFQATT, CDR2 SNEGSKA (reference sequence). V was cut by 3 bases and J by 0 bases, with 9 bases left in between. In nucleotides, the CDR3 is TGCAGTGCTAGGGAGGGAAGCTCTGGGGCCAACGTCCTGACTTTC. Translated: CSAREGSSGANVLTF.

The CDR3 DNA follows: TGTGCCAGCAGTCGCCCGGGGGAGAACACTGAAGCTTTCTTT. Translating it yields CASSRPGENTEAFF. The V gene is TRBV21-1, the J gene TRBJ1-1; the table's D gene call, TRBD1, was not cross checked with the DNA. TRBV21-1 is designated a pseudogene. This CDR3 region has 14 residues.

In this sample, this clonotype turned up many times. CDR3 coding DNA: TGTGCCAGCAGCTTTGCCCCTACCTACGAGCAGTACTTC. Its translation is CASSFAPTYEQYF. The chain links TRBV5-5 to TRBJ2-7; D gene ambiguous. V was shortened by 2 bases and J by 2 bases, with 8 bases between the two germline ends. Germline V gene data show CDR1 as SGHKS and CDR2 as YYEKEE (reference sequence). The CDR3 has 13 amino acids.

The V gene is TRBV12-3 or TRBV12-4, the J gene TRBJ2-6; D is ambiguous. This CDR3 spans 15 amino acids. The V and J ends lost 1 base and 5 bases respectively, with 9 bases between them. CDR3 protein: CASSLDRGRANVLTF. CDR3 coding DNA: TGTGCCAGCAGTTTAGACAGAGGAAGGGCCAACGTCCTGACTTTC.

This clonotype was recorded at least ten times. This chain joins TRBV7-9 and TRBJ2-7; D is unresolved. The CDR3 is 12 amino acids. The germline V and J ends were trimmed by 5 bases and 7 bases, with 12 bases remaining between them. Germline CDR1 reads SEHNR; CDR2 reads FQNEAQ (reference sequence). CDR3 protein: CASSRDRIEQYF. CDR3 coding DNA: TGTGCCAGCAGCCGTGATCGTATAGAGCAGTACTTC.

This clonotype was detected ten times or more. This chain links TRBV7-9 with TRBJ2-2; D is unresolved. The length of the CDR3 is 16 residues. Germline V gives CDR1 SEHNR, CDR2 FQNEAQ (reference sequence). Trimming stripped 3 bases from V and 8 bases from J, with 19 bases between. The CDR3 spells CASSFSHAPDVGELFF. The CDR3 DNA is TGTGCCAGCAGCTTTTCTCACGCTCCCGACGTAGGGGAGCTGTTTTTT.

A word on this clonotype: A much larger clone differs from this one at a single base, so this may be a read error. J is TRBJ2-3 and V is TRBV5-1, with a possible D match to TRBD1 (5 bases). The CDR3 consists of 15 residues. Germline CDR1 and CDR2: SGHRS and YFSETQ. The CDR3: CASSLASSKTDTLYF. For the CDR3, the DNA is TGCGCCAGCAGCTTGGCCTCTAGTAAGACAGATACGCTGTATTTT.

The rearrangement links TRBV29-1 to TRBJ2-1; 10 positions match TRBD2. There are 13 residues in the CDR3. Germline assignment: CDR1 SQVTM and CDR2 ANQGSEA. Unmatched junction bases numbered 0, after V lost 1 base and J lost 6 bases. The CDR3 sequence is CSVEVAGGNEQFF. CDR3 in DNA: TGCAGCGTTGAAGTAGCGGGAGGCAATGAGCAGTTCTTC.

The chain employs TRBV20-1 and TRBJ2-1; D possibly uses TRBD1 or TRBD2 (5 bases each). Trimming removed 5 bases at V and 4 bases at J, with 12 bases between. The CDR3 covers 13 residues. Germline CDR1 is DFQATT and CDR2 is SNEGSKA (reference sequence). CDR3 amino acids: CSAVGAPYNEQFF. The CDR3 nucleotides are TGCAGTGCTGTCGGGGCCCCATACAATGAGCAGTTCTTC.

This clonotype was picked up many times. The CDR3 coding sequence is TGTGCCAGCAGCTCTTCACAGGGGGATCCACGATCCTCCTCCTACGAGCAGTACTTC. Encoded protein: CASSSSQGDPRSSSYEQYF. The chain uses TRBV5-4 and TRBJ2-7, with 8 bases lining up with TRBD1. The junction had 17 bases not matched to a gene; V was cut back by 3 bases and J by 0 bases. The CDR3 has 19 residues. The germline V gene has CDR1 SGHNT and CDR2 YYREEE (reference sequence).

This chain uses TRBV7-2 with TRBJ2-3; D not resolved. Germline loops: CDR1 SGHTA, CDR2 FQGNSA. V was pared by 3 bases and J by 0 bases, with 13 bases between. This CDR3 is 16 amino acids long. The CDR3 loop is CASSFDANPSTDTQYF. The CDR3 DNA reads as TGTGCCAGCAGCTTTGACGCCAACCCTAGCACAGATACGCAGTATTTT.